This T cell receptor beta chain was obtained from a study of shared clonotypes between healthy human individuals. Study-level points and caveats: Only blood was sampled, and tissue TCR repertoires likely differ from blood ones. All-four-donor shared clonotypes had higher generation probabilities than non-shared clonotypes did.

This CDR3 region has 15 residues. CDR1 SQVTM and CDR2 ANQGSEA come from the germline V gene. J gave up 7 bases and V 0 bases, and 10 bases lay outside the gene matches. With respect to this clone: Its target is not known.

Assay used: immunoSEQ multiplex PCR; TCRdb lists only in-frame clones, some missing. The sample carries 1.5 million to 2.5 million clones, just under 95% recorded once. Cells designated naive CD8 were CD45RO-negative and were positively selected for CCR7, with terminally differentiated effector memory CD45RA+ cells excluded. Donors were healthy HIV-negative adults without recent acute infections or vaccinations. The receptor was isolated from a man between 18 and 29 years old in good health. V and J are TRBV29-1 and TRBJ2-5, with 8 bases that match TRBD2. The specimen was naive CD8+ T cells sorted from blood. The CDR3 DNA follows: TGCAGCGTTGAAGATCCCGGGGGGGAGAAGGGGACCCAGTACTTC. This codes for CSVEDPGGEKGTQYF. The full variable domain, completed using reference TRBV29-1 and TRBJ2-5, is SAVISQKPSRDICQRGTSLTIQCQVDSQVTMMFWYRQQPGQSLTLIATANQGSEATYESGFVIDKFPISRPNLTFSTLTVSNMSPEDSSIYLCSVEDPGGEKGTQYFGPGTRLLVL.